The T cell receptor beta chain described here comes from a study of beta chain features in type 1 diabetes. This clone has only a few counts. As yet, its antigen is unknown. Sorting of CD4+ naive, central memory, regulatory and stem cell-like memory cells was performed via CD45RO/CCR7/CD25/CD127/CD95/CD27. Every sorted population was more than 95% pure. The authors reverse transcribed all of the isolated RNA, so sequencing captured expressed TCRB transcripts. The read count averaged roughly 4 million across naive, central memory and regulatory T cell samples. Some clones are missing from TCRdb's copy, which holds only in-frame ones; the method was immunoSEQ multiplex PCR. The sample holds around 150,000 clones, around 8.5% seen once. The study's findings and limits: Shortening that was moderate but significant affected the TCRB CDR3s of Type 1 diabetes patients in all four CD4+ subsets.

The CDR3 runs to 13 residues. Germline V lookup: CDR1 SGHTA, CDR2 FQGNSA. V shed 5 bases and J shed 3 bases, with 10 bases lying between them. The source material was central memory CD4+ T cells from blood. V is TRBV7-2 and J is TRBJ1-2; D not resolved. This clonotype was obtained from a man younger than 35 in good health. The CDR3 DNA reads TGTGCCAGCAGCAGCGGGAGTTACTATGGCTACACCTTC. Protein sequence: CASSSGSYYGYTF.